The entry below gives a single T cell receptor beta chain sequence along with its context. Sequenced by immunoSEQ multiplex PCR; TCRdb stores in-frame clones only, minus some. The sample lists a few million clones, 90% to 95% occurring once. The entry originates in a study of shared clonotypes between healthy human individuals. This CDR3 comprises 14 residues. Germline V lookup: CDR1 LNHDA, CDR2 SQIVND (reference sequence). The junction had 1 base not matched to a gene; V was cut back by 5 bases and J by 1 base. The TCR comes from a man aged 18 to 30 in good health. Some clones in this sample may be carry-over from other donors' samples. The chain carries TRBV19 and TRBJ1-5; 8 bases are a match to TRBD1. Sequenced sample: naive CD4+ T cells from PBMCs. Subset specified: CD45RA+ positively selected. CDR3 residues: CASSDRGSNQPQHF. The CDR3 nucleotides are TGTGCCAGTAGTGACAGGGGAAGCAATCAGCCCCAGCATTTT.